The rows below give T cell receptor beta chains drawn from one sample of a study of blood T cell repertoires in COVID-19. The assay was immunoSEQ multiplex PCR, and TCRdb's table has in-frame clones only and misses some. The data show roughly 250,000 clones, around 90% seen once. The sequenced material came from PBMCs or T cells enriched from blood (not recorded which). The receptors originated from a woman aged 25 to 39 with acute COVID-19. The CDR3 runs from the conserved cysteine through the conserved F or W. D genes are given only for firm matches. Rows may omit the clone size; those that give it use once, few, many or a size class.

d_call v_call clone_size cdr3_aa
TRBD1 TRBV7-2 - CASSFTGESTGELFF
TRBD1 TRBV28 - CASTEGQGGLPQHF
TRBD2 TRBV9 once CASSVGSAGGYNEQFF
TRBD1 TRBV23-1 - CASRRGQGKITQEPQYF
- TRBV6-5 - CASSYSDNYEQYF
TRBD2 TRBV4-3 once CASSQIGTSGSLGVSYNEQFF
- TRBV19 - CASSDAGIFNEQFF
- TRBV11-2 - CASSFTGVQFF
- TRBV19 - CATRDAGAGVWETQYF
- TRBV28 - CASSRVVGMGDTEAFF
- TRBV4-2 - CASSQDWADNTEAFF
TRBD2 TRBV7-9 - CASRRDYNTGELFF
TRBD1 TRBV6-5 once CASTGTANTGELFF
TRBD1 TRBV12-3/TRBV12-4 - CASSRQGFTEAFF
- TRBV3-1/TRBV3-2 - CASSQQLSEQFF
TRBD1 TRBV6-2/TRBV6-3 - CASSYRDRTRGLKKLFF
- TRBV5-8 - CASSSGQRIQETQYF
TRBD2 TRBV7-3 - CASSKRPSGGRRNYEQYF
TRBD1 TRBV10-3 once CAIRDSHQTQYF
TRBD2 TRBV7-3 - CASSSFGGAVSDTQYF
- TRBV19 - CASSAGQGAGLYEQYF
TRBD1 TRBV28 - CATGQGQETQYF
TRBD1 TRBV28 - CASSLGQDYEQYF
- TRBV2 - CASSGVQGSRGYTF
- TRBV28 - CASTSAGGSDTQYF
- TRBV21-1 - CASSKAGTGGVSNYGYTF
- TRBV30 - CAWSVARQRNSPLHF
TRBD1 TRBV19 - CASSTRTGSETQYF
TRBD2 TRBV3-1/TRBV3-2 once CASSQSLAGNRFF